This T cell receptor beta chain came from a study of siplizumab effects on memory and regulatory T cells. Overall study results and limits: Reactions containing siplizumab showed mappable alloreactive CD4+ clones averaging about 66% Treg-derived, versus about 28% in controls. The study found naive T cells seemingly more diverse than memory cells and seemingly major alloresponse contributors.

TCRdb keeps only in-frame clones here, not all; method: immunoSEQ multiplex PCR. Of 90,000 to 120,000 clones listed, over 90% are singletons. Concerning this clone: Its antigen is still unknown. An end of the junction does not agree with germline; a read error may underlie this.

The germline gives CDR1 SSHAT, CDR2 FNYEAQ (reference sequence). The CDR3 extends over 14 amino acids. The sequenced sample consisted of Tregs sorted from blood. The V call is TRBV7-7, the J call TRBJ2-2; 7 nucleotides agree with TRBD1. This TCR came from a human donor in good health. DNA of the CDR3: TGTGCTAGCAGCCTGGACAGGCTCACCGGGGAGCTGTTTTTT. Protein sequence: CASSLDRLTGELFF.